The following is a TCR beta chain sequence with its context. CDR1 is MNHEY, CDR2 SVGAGI, per germline. V trimming: 6 bases; J trimming: 5 bases; junction bases outside the gene matches: 8. CDR3 size: 14 residues. The data originate from a study of CD8 T cells in Susac syndrome. Random hexamers served to reverse transcribe about 0.45 to 1 ug RNA. TCRdb called the immunoSEQ multiplex PCR reads again in MiXCR, with one record for every CDR3 protein. The sample consists of fewer than 250,000 distinct CDR3 sequences, 80% to 95% of them appearing once. This receptor was identified in a human donor in good health. Specimen: CD4+ T cells from PBMCs. The chain uses TRBV6-5 and TRBJ2-5; the match to TRBD1 covers 8 bases. The CDR3 here is CASSRRQGRETQYF. The CDR3 region has the DNA TGTGCCAGCAGCCGAAGACAGGGGAGGGAGACCCAGTACTTC.